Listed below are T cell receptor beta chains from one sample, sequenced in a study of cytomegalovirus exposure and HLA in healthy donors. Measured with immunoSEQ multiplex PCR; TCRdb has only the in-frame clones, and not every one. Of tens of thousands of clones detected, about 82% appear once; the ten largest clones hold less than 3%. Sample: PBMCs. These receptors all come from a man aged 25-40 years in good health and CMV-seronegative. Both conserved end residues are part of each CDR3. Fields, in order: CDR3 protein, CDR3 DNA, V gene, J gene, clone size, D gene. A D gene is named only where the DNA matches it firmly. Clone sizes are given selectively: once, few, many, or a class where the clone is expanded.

CDR3 protein: CASSQVKGQGLDSYGYTF; CDR3 DNA: TGCGCCAGCAGCCAAGTAAAGGGACAGGGTCTGGATTCCTATGGCTACACCTTC; V gene: TRBV4-1; J gene: TRBJ1-2; clone size: NA; D gene: TRBD1
CDR3 protein: CASSQESGDPGEPGYTF; CDR3 DNA: TGTGCCAGCAGCCAAGAGAGTGGCGATCCGGGAGAGCCGGGCTACACCTTC; V gene: TRBV4-2; J gene: TRBJ1-2; clone size: NA; D gene: NA
CDR3 protein: CASRRTGTGANVLTF; CDR3 DNA: TGTGCCAGCAGACGGACAGGTACTGGGGCCAACGTCCTGACTTTC; V gene: TRBV7-2; J gene: TRBJ2-6; clone size: NA; D gene: TRBD1
CDR3 protein: CASSFRLNTEAFF; CDR3 DNA: TGTGCCAGCAGCTTTAGACTTAACACTGAAGCTTTCTTT; V gene: TRBV7-9; J gene: TRBJ1-1; clone size: NA; D gene: NA
CDR3 protein: CASSFSPSSGTSTDTQYF; CDR3 DNA: TGTGCCAGCAGCTTTTCACCTTCTAGCGGAACTAGCACAGATACGCAGTATTTT; V gene: TRBV7-6; J gene: TRBJ2-3; clone size: NA; D gene: TRBD2
CDR3 protein: CASSQGVTEAFF; CDR3 DNA: TGTGCCAGCAGCCAGGGGGTAACTGAAGCTTTCTTT; V gene: TRBV7-9; J gene: TRBJ1-1; clone size: NA; D gene: TRBD1
CDR3 protein: CASSEALLRESSTGELFF; CDR3 DNA: TGTGCCAGCAGTGAAGCGCTATTACGGGAGTCGAGCACCGGGGAGCTGTTTTTT; V gene: TRBV2; J gene: TRBJ2-2; clone size: NA; D gene: NA
CDR3 protein: CASSTRQGREQYF; CDR3 DNA: TGTGCCAGTAGTACCAGACAGGGTCGTGAGCAGTACTTC; V gene: TRBV19; J gene: TRBJ2-7; clone size: NA; D gene: TRBD1
CDR3 protein: CASSLITASGTYEQYF; CDR3 DNA: TGTGCCAGCAGTTTAATAACGGCGAGCGGGACCTACGAGCAGTACTTC; V gene: TRBV28; J gene: TRBJ2-7; clone size: NA; D gene: TRBD2
CDR3 protein: CASSSTSGGFKETQYF; CDR3 DNA: TGTGCCAGCAGCTCGACTAGCGGGGGCTTTAAGGAGACCCAGTACTTC; V gene: TRBV7-9; J gene: TRBJ2-5; clone size: NA; D gene: TRBD2
CDR3 protein: CAIGRRDSNQPQHF; CDR3 DNA: TGTGCCATCGGTCGCAGGGATAGCAATCAGCCCCAGCATTTT; V gene: TRBV10-3; J gene: TRBJ1-5; clone size: once; D gene: NA
CDR3 protein: CASSFGQNTEAFF; CDR3 DNA: TGTGCCAGCAGTTTCGGACAGAACACTGAAGCTTTCTTT; V gene: TRBV2; J gene: TRBJ1-1; clone size: NA; D gene: NA
CDR3 protein: CSVVRDRVSYEQYF; CDR3 DNA: TGCAGCGTTGTTCGGGACAGGGTCTCCTACGAGCAGTACTTC; V gene: TRBV29-1; J gene: TRBJ2-7; clone size: NA; D gene: TRBD1
CDR3 protein: CASSSGTGRNEQFF; CDR3 DNA: TGTGCCAGCAGCTCCGGGACAGGGAGGAATGAGCAGTTCTTC; V gene: TRBV7-2; J gene: TRBJ2-1; clone size: NA; D gene: TRBD1